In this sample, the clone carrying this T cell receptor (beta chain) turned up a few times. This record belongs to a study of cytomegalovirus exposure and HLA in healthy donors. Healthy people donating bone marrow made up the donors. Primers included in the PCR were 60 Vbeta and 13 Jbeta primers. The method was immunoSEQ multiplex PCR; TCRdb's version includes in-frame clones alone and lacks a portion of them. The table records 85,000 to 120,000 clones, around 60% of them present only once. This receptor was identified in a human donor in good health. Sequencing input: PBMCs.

The CDR3 coding sequence is TGTGCCAGCAGCTTAGCTTCCGGCCCCCCGGGGAACACTGAAGCTTTCTTT. It encodes CASSLASGPPGNTEAFF. V and J are TRBV7-9 and TRBJ1-1, with unresolved D. V lost 0 bases to trimming and J lost 1 base, with 15 bases between them. CDR1 and CDR2 (germline): SEHNR, FQNEAQ (reference sequence). This CDR3 is 17 amino acids long. The entire variable domain, with the rest obtained from reference TRBV7-9 and TRBJ1-1, is as follows: DTGVSQNPRHKITKRGQNVTFRCDPISEHNRLYWYRQTLGQGPEFLTYFQNEAQLEKSRLLSDRFSAERPKGSFSTLEIQRTEQGDSAMYLCASSLASGPPGNTEAFFGQGTRLTVV.